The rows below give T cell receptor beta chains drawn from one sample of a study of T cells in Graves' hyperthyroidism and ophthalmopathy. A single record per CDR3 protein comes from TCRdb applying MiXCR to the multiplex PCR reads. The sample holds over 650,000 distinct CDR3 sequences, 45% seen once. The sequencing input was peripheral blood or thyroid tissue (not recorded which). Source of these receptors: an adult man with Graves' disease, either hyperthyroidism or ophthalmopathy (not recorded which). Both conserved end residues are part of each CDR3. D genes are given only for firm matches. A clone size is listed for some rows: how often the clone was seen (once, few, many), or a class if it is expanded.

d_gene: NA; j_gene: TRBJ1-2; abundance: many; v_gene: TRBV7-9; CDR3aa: CASSFPPETARVYTF; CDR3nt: TGTGCCAGCAGCTTTCCCCCGGAGACAGCGAGGGTCTACACCTTC
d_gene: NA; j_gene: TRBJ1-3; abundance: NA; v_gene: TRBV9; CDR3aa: CASSLWSGDTIYF; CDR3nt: TGTGCCAGCAGTTTATGGAGTGGGGACACCATATATTTT
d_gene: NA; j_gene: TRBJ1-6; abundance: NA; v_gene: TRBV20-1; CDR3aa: CSARPAGRLHNSPLHF; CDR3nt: TGCAGTGCTAGGCCGGCAGGGCGTCTTCATAATTCACCCCTCCACTTT
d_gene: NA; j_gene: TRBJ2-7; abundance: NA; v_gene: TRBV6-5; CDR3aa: CASSYPQGHEQYF; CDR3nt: TGTGCCAGCAGTTACCCCCAGGGACACGAGCAGTACTTC
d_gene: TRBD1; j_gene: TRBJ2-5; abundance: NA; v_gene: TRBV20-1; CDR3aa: CSASQPGQGLETQYF; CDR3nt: TGCAGTGCTAGCCAGCCTGGACAGGGGCTAGAGACCCAGTACTTC
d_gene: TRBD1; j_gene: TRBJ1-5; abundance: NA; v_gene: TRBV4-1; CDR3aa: CASSQEEGQGTYQPQHF; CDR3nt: TGCGCCAGCAGCCAAGAAGAGGGACAGGGGACCTATCAGCCCCAGCATTTT
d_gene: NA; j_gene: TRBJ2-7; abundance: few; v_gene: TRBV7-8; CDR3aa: CASSLVFSDPTYEQYF; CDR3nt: TGTGCCAGCAGCTTAGTGTTTTCGGACCCAACCTACGAGCAGTACTTC
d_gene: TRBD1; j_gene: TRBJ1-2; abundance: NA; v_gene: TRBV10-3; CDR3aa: CAISGTGNENYGYTF; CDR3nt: TGTGCCATCAGCGGGACAGGAAATGAGAACTATGGCTACACCTTC
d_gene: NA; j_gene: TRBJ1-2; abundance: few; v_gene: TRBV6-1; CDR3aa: CASSYSITPAPYGYTF; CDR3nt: TGTGCCAGCAGTTACTCGATCACCCCGGCCCCCTATGGCTACACCTTC
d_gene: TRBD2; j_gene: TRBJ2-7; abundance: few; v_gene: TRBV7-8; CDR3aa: CASSRQSGGRGGEQYF; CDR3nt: TGTGCCAGCAGCCGACAATCGGGAGGCCGGGGTGGGGAGCAGTACTTC
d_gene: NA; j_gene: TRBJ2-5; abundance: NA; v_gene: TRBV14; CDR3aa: CASSREEAKYQETQYF; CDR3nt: TGTGCCAGCAGCCGGGAGGAAGCGAAGTACCAAGAGACCCAGTACTTC
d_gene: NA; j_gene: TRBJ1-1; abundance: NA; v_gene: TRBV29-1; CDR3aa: CSVDGEEAFF; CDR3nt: TGCAGCGTTGACGGGGAGGAAGCTTTCTTT
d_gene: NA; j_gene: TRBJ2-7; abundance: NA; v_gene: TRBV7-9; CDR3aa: CASSVGVDEQYF; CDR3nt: TGTGCCAGCAGCGTCGGCGTGGACGAGCAGTACTTC
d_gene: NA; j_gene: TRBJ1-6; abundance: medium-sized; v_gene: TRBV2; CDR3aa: CASSPEVRSPLHF; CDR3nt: TGTGCCAGCAGTCCCGAGGTGCGCTCACCCCTCCACTTT
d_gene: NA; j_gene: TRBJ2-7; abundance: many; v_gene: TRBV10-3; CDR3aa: CAISDSLAYEQYF; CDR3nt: TGTGCCATCAGTGATAGTCTAGCCTACGAGCAGTACTTC
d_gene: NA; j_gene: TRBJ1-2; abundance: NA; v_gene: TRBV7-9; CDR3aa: CASSLASRYGYTF; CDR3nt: TGTGCCAGCAGCTTAGCGTCCCGATATGGCTACACCTTC
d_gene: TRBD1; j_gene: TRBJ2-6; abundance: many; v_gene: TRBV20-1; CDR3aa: CSAPGQGEAGANVLTF; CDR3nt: TGCAGTGCCCCGGGACAGGGAGAGGCTGGGGCCAACGTCCTGACTTTC
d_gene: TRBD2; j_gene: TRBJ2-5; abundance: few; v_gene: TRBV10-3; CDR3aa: CAISPLAGQETQYF; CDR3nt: TGTGCCATCAGTCCTCTAGCGGGTCAAGAGACCCAGTACTTC
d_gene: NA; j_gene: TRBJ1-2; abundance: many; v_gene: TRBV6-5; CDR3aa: CASSYRDSYGYTF; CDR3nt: TGTGCCAGCAGTTACCGGGACTCCTATGGCTACACCTTC
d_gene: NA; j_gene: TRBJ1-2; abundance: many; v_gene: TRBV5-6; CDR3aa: CASRSDRSYGYTF; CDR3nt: TGTGCCAGCAGATCTGACAGATCCTATGGCTACACCTTC
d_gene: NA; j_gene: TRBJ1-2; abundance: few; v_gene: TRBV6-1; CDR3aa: CASCRTSGRANYGYTF; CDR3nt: TGTGCCAGCTGTCGAACCTCAGGGAGGGCGAACTATGGCTACACCTTC
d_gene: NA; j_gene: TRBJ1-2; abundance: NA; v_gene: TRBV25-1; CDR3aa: CASSLFRDKAGYTF; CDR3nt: TGTGCCAGCAGTTTATTCCGGGACAAAGCGGGCTACACCTTC
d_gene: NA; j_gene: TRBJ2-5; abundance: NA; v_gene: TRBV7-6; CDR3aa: CASSFGGASGETQYF; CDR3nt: TGTGCCAGCAGCTTCGGCGGGGCCTCCGGAGAGACCCAGTACTTC
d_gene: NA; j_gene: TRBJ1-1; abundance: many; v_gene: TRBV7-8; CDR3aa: CASSLERVLNTEAFF; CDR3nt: TGTGCCAGCAGCTTAGAGAGGGTATTGAACACTGAAGCTTTCTTT
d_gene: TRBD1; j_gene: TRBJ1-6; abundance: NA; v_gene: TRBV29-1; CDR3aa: CSVRTGNNSPLHF; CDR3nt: TGCAGCGTTAGGACAGGGAATAATTCACCCCTCCACTTT
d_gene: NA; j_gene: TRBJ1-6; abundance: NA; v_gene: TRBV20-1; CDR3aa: CSAIQNPNSPLHF; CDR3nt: TGCAGTGCTATTCAGAACCCTAATTCACCCCTCCACTTT
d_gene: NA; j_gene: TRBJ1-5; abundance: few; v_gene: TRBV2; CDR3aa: CASSEDRTQHNQPQHF; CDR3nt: TGTGCCAGCAGTGAAGATCGGACACAACATAATCAGCCCCAGCATTTT
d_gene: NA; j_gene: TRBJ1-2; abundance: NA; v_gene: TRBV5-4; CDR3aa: CASSAFMVVNYGYTF; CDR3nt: TGCGCCAGCAGTGCCTTTATGGTAGTCAACTATGGCTACACCTTC
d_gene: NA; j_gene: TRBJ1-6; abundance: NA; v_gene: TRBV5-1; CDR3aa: CASSPGTTRNSPLHF; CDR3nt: TGCGCCAGCAGTCCGGGGACTACTCGAAATTCACCCCTCCACTTT
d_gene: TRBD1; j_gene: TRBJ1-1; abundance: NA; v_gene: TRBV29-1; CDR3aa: CSVDGQGVNEAFF; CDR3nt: TGCAGCGTTGACGGACAGGGAGTAAATGAAGCTTTCTTT
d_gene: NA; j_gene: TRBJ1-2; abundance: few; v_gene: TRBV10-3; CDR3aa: CAIKRVSDDYGYTF; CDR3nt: TGTGCCATCAAGAGGGTTTCGGATGACTATGGCTACACCTTC
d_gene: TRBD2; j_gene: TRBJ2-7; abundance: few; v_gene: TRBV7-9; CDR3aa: CASSRDYDEQYF; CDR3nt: TGTGCCAGCAGCCGGGACTATGACGAGCAGTACTTC
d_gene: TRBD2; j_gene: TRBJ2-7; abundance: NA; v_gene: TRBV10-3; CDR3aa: CAIRALAESSYEQYF; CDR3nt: TGTGCCATCAGGGCGCTAGCGGAATCTTCCTACGAGCAGTACTTC
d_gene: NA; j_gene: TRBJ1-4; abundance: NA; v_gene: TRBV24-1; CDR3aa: CATSAGGQNNEKLFF; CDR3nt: TGTGCCACCAGTGCCGGAGGACAGAACAATGAAAAACTGTTTTTT
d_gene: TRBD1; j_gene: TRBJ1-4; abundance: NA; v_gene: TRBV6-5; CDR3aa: CASSKGQGQLFF; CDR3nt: TGTGCCAGCAGTAAGGGACAGGGGCAGCTGTTTTTT
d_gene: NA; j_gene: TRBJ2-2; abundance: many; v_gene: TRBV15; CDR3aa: CATSRYTGELFF; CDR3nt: TGTGCCACCAGCAGATACACCGGGGAGCTGTTTTTT
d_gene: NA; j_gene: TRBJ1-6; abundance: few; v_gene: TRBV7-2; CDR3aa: CASSLDTANSPLHF; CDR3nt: TGTGCCAGCAGCTTGGATACCGCTAATTCACCCCTCCACTTT
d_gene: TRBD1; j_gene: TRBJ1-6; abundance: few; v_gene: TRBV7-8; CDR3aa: CASSLAQAQGFNSPLHF; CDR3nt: TGTGCCAGCAGCTTAGCACAGGCACAGGGGTTTAATTCACCCCTCCACTTT
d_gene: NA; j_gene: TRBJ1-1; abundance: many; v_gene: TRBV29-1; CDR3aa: CSVEAGFGMNTEAFF; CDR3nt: TGCAGCGTTGAGGCGGGGTTTGGGATGAACACTGAAGCTTTCTTT
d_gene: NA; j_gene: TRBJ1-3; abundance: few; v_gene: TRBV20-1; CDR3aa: CSALTGFGNTIYF; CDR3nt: TGCAGTGCTCTTACAGGGTTTGGAAACACCATATATTTT
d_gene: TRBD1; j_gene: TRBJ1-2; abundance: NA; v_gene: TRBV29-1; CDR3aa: CSARQGLSYGYTF; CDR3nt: TGCAGCGCCCGACAGGGATTGTCCTATGGCTACACCTTC
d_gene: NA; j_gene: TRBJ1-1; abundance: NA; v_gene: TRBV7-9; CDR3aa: CASSPPRRGVNTEAFF; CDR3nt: TGTGCCAGCAGCCCCCCCAGGAGGGGGGTGAACACTGAAGCTTTCTTT
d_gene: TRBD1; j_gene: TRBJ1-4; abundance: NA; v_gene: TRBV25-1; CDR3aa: CASSLYRGGSNEKLFF; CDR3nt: TGTGCCAGCAGTTTATACAGGGGCGGATCTAATGAAAAACTGTTTTTT
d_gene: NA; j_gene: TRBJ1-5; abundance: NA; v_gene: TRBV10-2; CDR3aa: CASSEGQRGNQPQHF; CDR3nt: TGCGCCAGCAGTGAAGGACAGAGGGGCAATCAGCCCCAGCATTTT
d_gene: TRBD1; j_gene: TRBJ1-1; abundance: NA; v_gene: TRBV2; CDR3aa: CASIGTANTEAFF; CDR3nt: TGTGCCAGCATCGGGACAGCTAACACTGAAGCTTTCTTT
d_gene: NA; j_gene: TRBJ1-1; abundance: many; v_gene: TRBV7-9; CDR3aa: CASSPLATEAFF; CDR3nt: TGTGCCAGTTCGCCCTTGGCAACTGAAGCTTTCTTT
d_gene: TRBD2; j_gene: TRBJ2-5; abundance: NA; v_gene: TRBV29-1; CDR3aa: CSAPTSGTQETQYF; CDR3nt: TGCAGTGCCCCGACTAGCGGGACGCAAGAGACCCAGTACTTC
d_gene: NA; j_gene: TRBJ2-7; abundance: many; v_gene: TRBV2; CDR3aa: CASSSRQGQYF; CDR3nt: TGTGCCAGCAGTTCCCGGCAAGGGCAGTACTTC
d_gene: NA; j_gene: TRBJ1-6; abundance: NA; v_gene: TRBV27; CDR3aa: CASSLSMSLPLHF; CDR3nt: TGTGCCAGCAGTTTATCGATGTCTTTACCCCTCCACTTT
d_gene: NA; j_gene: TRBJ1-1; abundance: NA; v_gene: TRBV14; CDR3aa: CASSQGGKGGDTEAFF; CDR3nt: TGTGCCAGCAGCCAAGGGGGTAAGGGGGGTGACACTGAAGCTTTCTTT